This T cell receptor beta chain is drawn from a study of Ad26.COV2.S vaccination and SARS-CoV-2 variants. Study-wide context: In the COV1001 trial, the donor was in the Ad26.COV2.S arm. Dosing was one shot or two shots 56 days apart. Study-wide points: Total T cell responses were possibly underestimated by TCR breadth and depth analyses.

The data were produced by immunoSEQ multiplex PCR, yet TCRdb's version contains in-frame clones alone and is incomplete. The sample carries 300,000 to 400,000 clones, 75% to 90% recorded once. Comment on this clone: What it recognizes is unknown.

Treatment here: some 20 received Ad26.COV2.S at low or high dose, single or two shots; about 5 received placebo; per-sample allocation not given. Material that was analyzed had been drawn on day 63 after the first vaccine or placebo injection. Expression of Wuhan-strain SARS-CoV-2 spike came from the Ad26 vector that formed the vaccine. The CDR3 has 15 residues. Trimming cost V 7 bases and J 5 bases; bases outside gene matches: 8. The germline V gene has CDR1 SGHNT and CDR2 YYREEE (reference sequence). This chain connects TRBV5-4 to TRBJ2-3, with 12 positions matching TRBD2. This sequence was found in a person aged 18 to 59 who received the Ad26.COV2.S COVID-19 vaccine or a placebo. Source: peripheral blood, taken in a trial of Ad26.COV2.S vaccine versus placebo. The CDR3 nucleotides are TGTGCCAGCCACCCTAGCGGGGGGGCATTAGATACGCAGTATTTT. Translating gives CASHPSGGALDTQYF.